One TCR beta chain is described in this entry. Its target is unknown. The method was immunoSEQ multiplex PCR; TCRdb's version includes in-frame clones alone and lacks a portion of them. The profile shows just under 85,000 clones, around four fifths of them singletons. The data belong to a study of OX40 agonist ivuxolimab in advanced cancers. Background on the study: An agonistic human IgG2 monoclonal antibody against OX40 (CD134) was given. Of mixed ages from about 23 to 90 and averaging around 60 years, the group was almost 85% male.

Findings and caveats of the study: Average numbers of expanded clones were greater in CD8+ T cells than in CD4+.

The germline CDR1 and CDR2 sequences are SNHLY and FYNNEI. The CDR3 is 14 amino acids. V dropped 8 bases and J dropped 2 bases, with 15 bases sitting between them. The sequencing used CD4+ or CD8+ T cells sorted from blood, collected in a trial of the OX40 agonist ivuxolimab. The chain links TRBV2 to TRBJ2-5; D gene uncertain. The sequence came from an adult with an advanced solid tumor such as melanoma, head and neck, liver or kidney cancer. This CDR3 reads CASAMEQPQETQYF. CDR3 coding DNA: TGTGCCAGCGCCATGGAACAGCCACAAGAGACCCAGTACTTC.